Listed below are T cell receptor beta chains from one sample, sequenced in a study of OX40 agonist ivuxolimab in advanced cancers. The data were produced by immunoSEQ multiplex PCR, yet TCRdb's version contains in-frame clones alone and is incomplete. The sample lists roughly 77,000 clones; 81% were seen once. Specimen: CD4+ or CD8+ T cells sorted from blood, collected in a trial of the OX40 agonist ivuxolimab. These receptors were taken from an adult with an advanced solid tumor such as melanoma, head and neck, liver or kidney cancer. The CDR3 runs from the conserved cysteine through the conserved F or W. D genes are given only for firm matches. Clone size is shown for a subset of rows, as once, few, many or a class of expanded clone.

clone size,V gene,D gene,J gene,CDR3 protein,CDR3 DNA
NA,TRBV30,NA,TRBJ2-1,CAWRDYNEQFF,TGTGCCTGGAGGGATTACAATGAGCAGTTCTTC
NA,TRBV2,NA,TRBJ2-5,CASSKMGVGQGPQETQYF,TGTGCCAGCAGTAAAATGGGCGTAGGTCAGGGACCACAAGAGACCCAGTACTTC
once,TRBV11-3,TRBD1,TRBJ1-1,CASSRQGNTEAFF,TGTGCCAGCAGTCGACAGGGGAACACTGAAGCTTTCTTT
NA,TRBV7-3,TRBD1,TRBJ1-2,CASSSLGQGAGGYTF,TGTGCCAGCAGCTCCCTGGGACAGGGGGCGGGTGGCTACACCTTC
NA,TRBV9,NA,TRBJ2-3,CASSAGDSTDTQYF,TGTGCCAGCAGCGCTGGGGACAGCACAGATACGCAGTATTTT
few,TRBV6-1,TRBD1,TRBJ1-2,CASTWTGGEYGYTF,TGTGCCAGCACGTGGACAGGAGGAGAGTATGGCTACACCTTC
NA,TRBV7-8,NA,TRBJ1-2,CASSLTANYGYTF,TGTGCCAGCAGCTTGACAGCTAACTATGGCTACACCTTC
NA,TRBV30,NA,TRBJ2-1,CAWSVISVGLSYNEQFF,TGTGCCTGGAGTGTAATTAGCGTTGGATTATCCTACAATGAGCAGTTCTTC
NA,TRBV6-5,TRBD1,TRBJ2-3,CASSLQGSGTDTQYF,TGTGCCAGCAGTTTACAGGGGTCCGGAACAGATACGCAGTATTTT
NA,TRBV6-5,TRBD1,TRBJ1-1,CASSYGTGGPPEAFF,TGTGCCAGCAGTTACGGGACAGGGGGTCCCCCTGAAGCTTTCTTT
NA,TRBV7-9,TRBD1,TRBJ2-7,CASSRQGGYEQYF,TGTGCCAGCAGCAGACAGGGGGGCTACGAGCAGTACTTC
NA,TRBV5-5,NA,TRBJ1-1,CASSSQGRMNTEAFF,TGTGCCAGCAGCTCCCAGGGGAGGATGAACACTGAAGCTTTCTTT
few,TRBV5-6,NA,TRBJ1-1,CASSLESVRIAFF,TGTGCCAGCAGCTTGGAGTCCGTACGGATAGCTTTCTTT
NA,TRBV13,TRBD2,TRBJ2-2,CASSLGPSGGTGELFF,TGTGCCAGCAGCTTAGGTCCGAGCGGGGGCACCGGGGAGCTGTTTTTT
NA,TRBV6-5,NA,TRBJ1-2,CASSYSIGSNYGYTF,TGTGCCAGCAGTTACTCGATCGGATCTAACTATGGCTACACCTTC
NA,TRBV4-1,NA,TRBJ1-2,CASRLDVGDSTYGYTF,TGCGCCAGCAGACTAGACGTGGGTGATTCCACCTACGGCTACACCTTC
NA,TRBV30,NA,TRBJ1-5,CAWSVVGRNNQPQHF,TGTGCCTGGAGTGTAGTTGGGAGGAACAATCAGCCCCAGCATTTT
once,TRBV19,TRBD1,TRBJ2-5,CASSVGQGAGEETQYF,TGTGCCAGTAGTGTGGGACAGGGGGCAGGGGAAGAGACCCAGTACTTC
NA,TRBV7-2,NA,TRBJ1-3,CASSLGSFPSEGTIYF,TGTGCCAGCAGCTTAGGGAGTTTCCCCTCGGAGGGCACCATATATTTT
NA,TRBV21-1,NA,TRBJ2-1,CASKDTASGDEYNEQFF,TGTGCCAGCAAGGACACGGCTAGCGGCGATGAATACAATGAGCAGTTCTTC
NA,TRBV28,TRBD1,TRBJ1-2,CASSYQGQRGYGYTF,TGTGCCAGCAGTTACCAGGGACAGAGAGGCTATGGCTACACCTTC
NA,TRBV7-9,NA,TRBJ1-3,CASSLGRLGDRSGNTIYF,TGTGCCAGCAGCTTAGGAAGACTGGGCGACAGGTCTGGAAACACCATATATTTT
NA,TRBV5-1,TRBD1,TRBJ2-1,CASSTGTGSTDEQFF,TGCGCCAGCAGCACTGGGACAGGGTCTACAGATGAGCAGTTCTTC
NA,TRBV6-4,TRBD1,TRBJ1-1,CASSSTGPSEAFF,TGTGCCAGCAGTTCGACAGGGCCCTCTGAAGCTTTCTTT
NA,TRBV11-1,TRBD1,TRBJ2-7,CASSFGQDLHEQYF,TGTGCCAGCAGCTTCGGACAGGATCTTCACGAGCAGTACTTC
NA,TRBV19,NA,TRBJ1-2,CASSTGERWNGYTF,TGTGCCAGTAGTACCGGGGAACGATGGAATGGCTACACCTTC
once,TRBV5-1,NA,TRBJ2-6,CASSPSVAGANVLTF,TGCGCCAGCAGCCCGTCAGTAGCTGGGGCCAACGTCCTGACTTTC
NA,TRBV15,NA,TRBJ2-7,CATSAAGVYEQYF,TGTGCCACCAGCGCGGCCGGGGTCTACGAGCAGTACTTC
NA,TRBV15,NA,TRBJ2-3,CATSSEQGGTDTQYF,TGTGCCACCAGCTCGGAGCAGGGCGGCACAGATACGCAGTATTTT